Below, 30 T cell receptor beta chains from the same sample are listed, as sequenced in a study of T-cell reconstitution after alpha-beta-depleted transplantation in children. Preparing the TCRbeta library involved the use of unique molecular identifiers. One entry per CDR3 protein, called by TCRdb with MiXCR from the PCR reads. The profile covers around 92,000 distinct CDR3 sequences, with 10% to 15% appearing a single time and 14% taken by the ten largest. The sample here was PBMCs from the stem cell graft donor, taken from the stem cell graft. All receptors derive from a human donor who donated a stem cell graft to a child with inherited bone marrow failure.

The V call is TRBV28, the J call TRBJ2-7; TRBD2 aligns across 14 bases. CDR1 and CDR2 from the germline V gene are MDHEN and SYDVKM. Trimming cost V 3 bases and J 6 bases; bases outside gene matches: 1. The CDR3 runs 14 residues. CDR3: CASSLGTSGSEQYF. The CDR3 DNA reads TGTGCCAGCAGTTTGGGGACTAGCGGGAGCGAGCAGTACTTC.

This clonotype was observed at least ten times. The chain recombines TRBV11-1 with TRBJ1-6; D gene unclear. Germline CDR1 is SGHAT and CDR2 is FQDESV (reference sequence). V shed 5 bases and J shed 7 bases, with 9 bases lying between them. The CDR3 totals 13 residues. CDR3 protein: CASSLSPNSPLHF. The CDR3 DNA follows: TGTGCCAGCAGCCTGTCTCCAAATTCACCCCTCCACTTT.

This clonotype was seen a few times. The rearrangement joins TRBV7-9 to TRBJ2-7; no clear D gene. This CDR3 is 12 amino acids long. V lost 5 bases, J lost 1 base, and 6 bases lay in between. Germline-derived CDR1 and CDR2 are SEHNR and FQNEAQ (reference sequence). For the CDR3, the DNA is TGTGCCAGCAGCGGGCGGTCCTACGAGCAGTACTTC. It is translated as CASSGRSYEQYF.

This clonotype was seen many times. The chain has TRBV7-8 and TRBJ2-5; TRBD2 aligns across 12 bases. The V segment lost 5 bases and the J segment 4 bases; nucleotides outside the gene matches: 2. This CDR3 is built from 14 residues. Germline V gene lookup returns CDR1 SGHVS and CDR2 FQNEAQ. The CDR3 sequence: CASSQTSGGETQYF. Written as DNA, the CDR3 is TGTGCCAGCAGCCAGACTAGCGGGGGAGAGACCCAGTACTTC.

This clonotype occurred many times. CDR3 bases: TGCGCCAGCAGCTTGGAACCGGGGGCGAACACTGAAGCTTTCTTT. It encodes CASSLEPGANTEAFF. This rearrangement joins TRBV5-1 to TRBJ1-1, with a weak D call TRBD1 (6 bases). This CDR3 comprises 15 residues. V was clipped by 0 bases and J by 1 base, with 10 bases between them. Per germline, CDR1 SGHRS and CDR2 YFSETQ.

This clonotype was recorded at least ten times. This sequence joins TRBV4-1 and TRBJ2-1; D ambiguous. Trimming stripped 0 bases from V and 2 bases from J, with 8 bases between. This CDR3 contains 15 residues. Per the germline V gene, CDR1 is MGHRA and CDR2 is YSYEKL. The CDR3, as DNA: TGCGCCAGCAGCCAAGATACATCAGCCTACAATGAGCAGTTCTTC. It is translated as CASSQDTSAYNEQFF.

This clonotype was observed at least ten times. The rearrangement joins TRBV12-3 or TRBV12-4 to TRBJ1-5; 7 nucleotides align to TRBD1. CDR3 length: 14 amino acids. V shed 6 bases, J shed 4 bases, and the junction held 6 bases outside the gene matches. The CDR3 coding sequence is TGTGCCAGCAGCCTAGGGGGCCCTAATCAGCCCCAGCATTTT. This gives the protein CASSLGGPNQPQHF.

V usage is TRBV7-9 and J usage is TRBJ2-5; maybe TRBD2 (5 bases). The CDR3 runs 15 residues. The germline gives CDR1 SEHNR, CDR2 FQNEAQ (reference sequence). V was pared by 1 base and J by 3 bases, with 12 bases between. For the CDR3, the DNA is TGTGCCAGCAGCTTAGGAGTACTAGAAGAAGAGACCCAGTACTTC. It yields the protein CASSLGVLEEETQYF.

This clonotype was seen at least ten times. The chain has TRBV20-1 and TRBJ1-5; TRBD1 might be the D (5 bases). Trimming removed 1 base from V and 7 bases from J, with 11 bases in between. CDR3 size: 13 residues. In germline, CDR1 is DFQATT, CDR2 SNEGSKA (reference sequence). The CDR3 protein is CSARGPGLQPQHF. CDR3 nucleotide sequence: TGCAGTGCTAGAGGTCCAGGGCTCCAGCCCCAGCATTTT.

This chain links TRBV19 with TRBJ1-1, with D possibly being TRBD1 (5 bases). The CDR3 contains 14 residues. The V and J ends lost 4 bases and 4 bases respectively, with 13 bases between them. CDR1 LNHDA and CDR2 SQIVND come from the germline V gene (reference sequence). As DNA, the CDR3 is TGTGCCAGTAGTAGACCCAGGGAAGGCACTGAAGCTTTCTTT. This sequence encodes CASSRPREGTEAFF.

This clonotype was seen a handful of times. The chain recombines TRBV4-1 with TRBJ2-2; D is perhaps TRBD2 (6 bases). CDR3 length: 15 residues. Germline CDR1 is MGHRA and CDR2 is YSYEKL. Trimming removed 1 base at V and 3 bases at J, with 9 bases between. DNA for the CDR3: TGCGCCAGCAGCCAAGGCGGAGGGTACACCGGGGAGCTGTTTTTT. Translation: CASSQGGGYTGELFF.

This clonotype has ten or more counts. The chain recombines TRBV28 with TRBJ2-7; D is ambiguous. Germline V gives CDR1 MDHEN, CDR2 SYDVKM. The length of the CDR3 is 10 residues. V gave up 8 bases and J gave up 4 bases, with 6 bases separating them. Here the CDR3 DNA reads TGTGCCAGCGCAAGATACGAGCAGTACTTC. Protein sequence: CASARYEQYF. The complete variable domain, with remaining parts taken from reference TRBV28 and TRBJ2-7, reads DVKVTQSSRYLVKRTGEKVFLECVQDMDHENMFWYRQDPGLGLRLIYFSYDVKMKEKGDIPEGYSVSREKKERFSLILESASTNQTSMYLCASARYEQYFGPGTRLTVT.

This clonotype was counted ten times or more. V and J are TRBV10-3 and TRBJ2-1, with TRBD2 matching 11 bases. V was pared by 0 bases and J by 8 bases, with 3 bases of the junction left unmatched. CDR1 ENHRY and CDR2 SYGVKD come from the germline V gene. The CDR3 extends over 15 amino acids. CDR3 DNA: TGTGCCATCAGTGAGTCGCTAGCGGGAGGCTATGAGCAGTTCTTC. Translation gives CAISESLAGGYEQFF.

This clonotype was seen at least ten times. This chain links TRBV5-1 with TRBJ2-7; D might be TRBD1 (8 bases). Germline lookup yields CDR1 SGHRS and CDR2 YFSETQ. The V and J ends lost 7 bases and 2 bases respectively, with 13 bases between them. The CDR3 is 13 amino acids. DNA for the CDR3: TGCGCCAGCTCTACAGGGGGGGCCTACGAGCAGTACTTC. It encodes CASSTGGAYEQYF.

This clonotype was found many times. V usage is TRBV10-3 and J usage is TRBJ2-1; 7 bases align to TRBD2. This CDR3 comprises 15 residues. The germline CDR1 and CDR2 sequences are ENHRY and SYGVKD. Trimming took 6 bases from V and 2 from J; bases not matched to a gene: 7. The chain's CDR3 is CAISAGLPPYNEQFF. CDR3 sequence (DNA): TGTGCCATCAGCGCGGGACTACCGCCCTACAATGAGCAGTTCTTC.

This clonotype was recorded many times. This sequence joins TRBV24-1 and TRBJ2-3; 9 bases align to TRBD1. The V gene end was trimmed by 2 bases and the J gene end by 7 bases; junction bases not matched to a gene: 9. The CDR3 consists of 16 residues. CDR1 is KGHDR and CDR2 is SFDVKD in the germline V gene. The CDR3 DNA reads TGTGCCACCAGTGATTCCCCCGGACAGGGGAGATATACGCAGTATTTT. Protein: CATSDSPGQGRYTQYF.

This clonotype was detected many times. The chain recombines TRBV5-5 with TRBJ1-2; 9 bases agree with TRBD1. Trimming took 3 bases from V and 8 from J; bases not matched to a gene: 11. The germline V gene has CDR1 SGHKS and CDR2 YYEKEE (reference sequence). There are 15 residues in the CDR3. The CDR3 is CASSWHPGQGRGYTF. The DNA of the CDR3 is TGTGCCAGCAGCTGGCATCCGGGACAGGGCAGAGGCTACACCTTC. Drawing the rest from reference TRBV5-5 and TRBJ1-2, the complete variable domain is DAGVTQSPTHLIKTRGQQVTLRCSPISGHKSVSWYQQVLGQGPQFIFQYYEKEERGRGNFPDRFSARQFPNYSSELNVNALLLGDSALYLCASSWHPGQGRGYTFGSGTRLTVV.

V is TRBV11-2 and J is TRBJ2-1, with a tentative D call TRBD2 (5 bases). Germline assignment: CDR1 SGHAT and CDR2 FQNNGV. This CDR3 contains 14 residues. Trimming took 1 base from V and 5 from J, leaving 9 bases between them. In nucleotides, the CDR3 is TGTGCCAGCAGCTTAGTTAGGCGGGACAATGAGCAGTTCTTC. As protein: CASSLVRRDNEQFF. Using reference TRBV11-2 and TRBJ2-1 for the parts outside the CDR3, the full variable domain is EAGVAQSPRYKIIEKRQSVAFWCNPISGHATLYWYQQILGQGPKLLIQFQNNGVVDDSQLPKDRFSAERLKGVDSTLKIQPAKLEDSAVYLCASSLVRRDNEQFFGPGTRLTVL.

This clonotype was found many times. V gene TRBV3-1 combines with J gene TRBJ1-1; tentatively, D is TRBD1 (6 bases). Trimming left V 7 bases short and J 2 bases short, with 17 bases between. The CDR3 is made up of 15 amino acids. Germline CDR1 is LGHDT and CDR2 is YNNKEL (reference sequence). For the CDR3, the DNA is TGTGCCAGCATCCTAACTGGACAGAGAAACACTGAAGCTTTCTTT. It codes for CASILTGQRNTEAFF. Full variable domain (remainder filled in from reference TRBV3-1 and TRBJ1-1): DTAVSQTPKYLVTQMGNDKSIKCEQNLGHDTMYWYKQDSKKFLKIMFSYNNKELIINETVPNRFSPKSPDKAHLNLHINSLELGDSAVYFCASILTGQRNTEAFFGQGTRLTVV.

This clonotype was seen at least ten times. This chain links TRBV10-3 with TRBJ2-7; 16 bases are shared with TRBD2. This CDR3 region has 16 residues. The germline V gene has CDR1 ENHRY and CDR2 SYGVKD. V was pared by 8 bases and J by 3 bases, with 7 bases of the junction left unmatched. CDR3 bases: TGTGCCATCGGGAAGGGGACTAGCGGGAGGGTCTACGAGCAGTACTTC. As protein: CAIGKGTSGRVYEQYF.

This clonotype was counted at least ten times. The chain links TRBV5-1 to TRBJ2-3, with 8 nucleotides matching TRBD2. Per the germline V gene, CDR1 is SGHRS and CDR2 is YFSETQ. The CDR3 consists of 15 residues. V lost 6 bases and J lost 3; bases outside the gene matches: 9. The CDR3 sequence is CASTMVAGGTDTQYF. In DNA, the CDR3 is TGCGCCAGCACCATGGTGGCGGGAGGAACAGATACGCAGTATTTT.

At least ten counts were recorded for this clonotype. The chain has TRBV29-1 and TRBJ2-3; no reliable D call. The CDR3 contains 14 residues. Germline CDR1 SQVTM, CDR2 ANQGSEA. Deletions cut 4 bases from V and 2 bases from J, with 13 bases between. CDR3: CSVVGTVLTDTQYF. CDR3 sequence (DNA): TGCAGCGTTGTGGGCACGGTACTCACAGATACGCAGTATTTT.

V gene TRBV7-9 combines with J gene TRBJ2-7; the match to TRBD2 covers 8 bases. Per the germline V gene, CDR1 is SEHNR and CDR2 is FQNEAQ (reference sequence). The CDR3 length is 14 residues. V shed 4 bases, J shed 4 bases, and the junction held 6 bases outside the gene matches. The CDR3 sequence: CASSSPGGRYEQYF. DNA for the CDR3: TGTGCCAGCAGCTCCCCGGGGGGGAGATACGAGCAGTACTTC.

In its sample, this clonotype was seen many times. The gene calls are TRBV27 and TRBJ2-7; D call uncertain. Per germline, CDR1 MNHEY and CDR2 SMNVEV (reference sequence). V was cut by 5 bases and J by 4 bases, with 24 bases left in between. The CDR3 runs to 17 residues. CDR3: CASSPPLSVGKNYEQYF. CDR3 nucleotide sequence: TGTGCCAGCAGTCCCCCACTTTCTGTAGGAAAAAATTACGAGCAGTACTTC.

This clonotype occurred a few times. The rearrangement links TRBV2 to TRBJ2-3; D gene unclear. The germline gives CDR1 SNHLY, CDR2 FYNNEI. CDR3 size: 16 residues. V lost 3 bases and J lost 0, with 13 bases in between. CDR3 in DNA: TGTGCCAGCAGTGATTTTAAGGCAGCTAGCACAGATACGCAGTATTTT. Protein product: CASSDFKAASTDTQYF. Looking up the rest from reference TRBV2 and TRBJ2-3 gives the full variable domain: EPEVTQTPSHQVTQMGQEVILRCVPISNHLYFYWYRQILGQKVEFLVSFYNNEISEKSEIFDDQFSVERPDGSNFTLKIRSTKLEDSAMYFCASSDFKAASTDTQYFGPGTRLTVL.

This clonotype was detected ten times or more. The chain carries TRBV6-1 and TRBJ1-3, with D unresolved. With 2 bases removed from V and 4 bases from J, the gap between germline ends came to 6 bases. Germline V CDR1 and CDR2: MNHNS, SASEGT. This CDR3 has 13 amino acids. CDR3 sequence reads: CASSELTGNTIYF. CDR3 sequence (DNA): TGTGCCAGCAGTGAACTCACGGGAAACACCATATATTTT.

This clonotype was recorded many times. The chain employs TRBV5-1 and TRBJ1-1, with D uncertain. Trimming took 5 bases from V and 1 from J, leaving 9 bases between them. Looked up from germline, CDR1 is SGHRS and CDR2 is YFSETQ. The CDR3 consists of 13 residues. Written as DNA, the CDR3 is TGCGCCAGCAGTCATAGGTCGAACACTGAAGCTTTCTTT. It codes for CASSHRSNTEAFF.

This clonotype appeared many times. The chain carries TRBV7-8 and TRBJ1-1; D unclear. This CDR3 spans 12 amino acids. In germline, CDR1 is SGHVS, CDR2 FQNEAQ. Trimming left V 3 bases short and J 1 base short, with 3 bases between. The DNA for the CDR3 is TGTGCCAGCAGCTTTAGGAACACTGAAGCTTTCTTT. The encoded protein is CASSFRNTEAFF.

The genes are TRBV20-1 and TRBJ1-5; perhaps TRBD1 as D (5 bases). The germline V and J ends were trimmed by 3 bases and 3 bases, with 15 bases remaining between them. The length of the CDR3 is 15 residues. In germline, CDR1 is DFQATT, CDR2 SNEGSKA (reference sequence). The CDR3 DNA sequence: TGCAGTGCTAGCGAATCCCGGGACCCCAATCAGCCCCAGCATTTT. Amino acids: CSASESRDPNQPQHF.

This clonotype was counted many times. CDR3 DNA sequence: TGTGCCAGCAGCTTAATGTCCAGCGGGGTGTACAATGAGCAGTTCTTC. Its protein product is CASSLMSSGVYNEQFF. The chain couples TRBV7-2 to TRBJ2-1; 7 bases fit TRBD2. This CDR3 spans 16 amino acids. V shed 2 bases, J shed 4 bases, and the junction held 8 bases outside the gene matches. Germline CDR1 is SGHTA and CDR2 is FQGNSA.